Each of the 29 T cell receptor beta chains below was sequenced from the same sample in a study of blood T cell repertoires in COVID-19. Profiled with immunoSEQ multiplex PCR; TCRdb holds only in-frame clones, not every one. The repertoire consists of about 130,000 clones, with around 76% occurring once and the leading ten covering 10% to 13%. Sequenced sample: peripheral blood. These receptor sequences come from a human donor in a cohort sampled during active COVID-19.

This clone was seen only once. The rearrangement uses TRBV5-6 and TRBJ1-1; D is unclear. Trimming took 0 bases from V and 4 from J, leaving 13 bases between them. Germline CDR1 is SGHDT and CDR2 is YYEEEE. This CDR3 is 15 amino acids long. DNA for the CDR3: TGTGCCAGCAGCTTGGAGGCAGCGGCGGGCACTGAAGCTTTCTTT. This encodes CASSLEAAAGTEAFF. The complete variable domain, with remaining parts taken from reference TRBV5-6 and TRBJ1-1, reads DAGVTQSPTHLIKTRGQQVTLRCSPKSGHDTVSWYQQALGQGPQFIFQYYEEEERQRGNFPDRFSGHQFPNYSSELNVNALLLGDSALYLCASSLEAAAGTEAFFGQGTRLTVV.

The table lists this clone with a count of one. The chain is built from TRBV7-9 and TRBJ1-2; 9 positions match TRBD1. The CDR3 loop spans 15 amino acids. CDR1 is SEHNR and CDR2 is FQNEAQ in the germline V gene (reference sequence). The junction had 10 bases not matched to a gene; V was cut back by 5 bases and J by 6 bases. CDR3 in amino acids: CASSKEGQGMNGYTF. Written as DNA, the CDR3 is TGTGCCAGCAGCAAAGAGGGACAGGGCATGAATGGCTACACCTTC.

The chain joins TRBV6-4 to TRBJ2-7; tentatively, D is TRBD1 (5 bases). Germline values: CDR1 MRHNA, CDR2 SNTAGT. The CDR3 runs 13 residues. With 6 bases removed from V and 4 bases from J, the gap between germline ends came to 13 bases. The chain's CDR3 is CASRNGGQYEQYF. The CDR3 coding sequence is TGTGCCAGCAGGAACGGTGGACAATACGAGCAGTACTTC.

This clone was found a few times. The chain recombines TRBV2 with TRBJ1-2; D ambiguous. CDR1 SNHLY and CDR2 FYNNEI come from the germline V gene. With 4 bases removed from V and 7 bases from J, the gap between germline ends came to 10 bases. This CDR3 has 12 amino acids. CDR3 region: CASSVQALGYTF. In DNA form, the CDR3 reads TGTGCCAGCAGTGTGCAGGCCCTTGGCTACACCTTC.

The chain couples TRBV6-2 or TRBV6-3 to TRBJ1-5; maybe TRBD1 (5 bases). Per germline, CDR1 MNHEY and CDR2 SVGEGT. Trimming cost V 6 bases and J 9 bases, with 18 bases left between them. This CDR3 is built from 14 residues. The CDR3 is CASSASGDYGPQHF. The CDR3 DNA follows: TGTGCCAGCAGCGCTTCGGGGGACTATGGGCCCCAGCATTTT.

The rearrangement uses TRBV11-3 and TRBJ1-6; D uncertain. Germline V gene lookup returns CDR1 SGHNT and CDR2 YENEEA. V gave up 4 bases and J gave up 6 bases, with 13 bases separating them. The CDR3 extends over 15 amino acids. CDR3 in amino acids: CASSSHAAANSPLHF. The DNA of the CDR3 is TGTGCCAGCAGCTCTCATGCGGCAGCTAATTCACCCCTCCACTTT. Filled out from reference TRBV11-3 and TRBJ1-6, the complete variable domain reads EAGVVQSPRYKIIEKKQPVAFWCNPISGHNTLYWYLQNLGQGPELLIRYENEEAVDDSQLPKDRFSAERLKGVDSTLKIQPAELGDSAVYLCASSSHAAANSPLHFGNGTRLTVT.

The chain couples TRBV18 to TRBJ1-6, with a tentative D call TRBD1 (6 bases). The V gene lost 3 bases and the J gene lost 6 bases, with 12 bases spanning the gap. CDR1 and CDR2 from the germline V gene are KGHSH and LQKENI. CDR3 size: 15 residues. The CDR3 reads CASSPRTEINSPLHF. The CDR3 nucleotides are TGTGCCAGCTCACCGAGGACAGAAATTAATTCACCCCTCCACTTT.

This clone was recorded a few times. This sequence joins TRBV4-1 and TRBJ2-7; tentatively, D is TRBD2 (7 bases). The CDR3 covers 16 residues. Germline V gene data show CDR1 as MGHRA and CDR2 as YSYEKL. Trimming cost V 4 bases and J 3 bases, with 19 bases left between them. CDR3 in amino acids: CASSRVRGGASYEQYF. Here the CDR3 DNA reads TGCGCCAGCAGCCGAGTAAGAGGGGGGGCAAGCTACGAGCAGTACTTC.

For this clone: Additional DNA sequences in this sample encode the identical CDR3. DNA of the CDR3: TGTGCCAGCAGTCTCAGGTACGAGCAGTACTTC. This codes for CASSLRYEQYF. The chain has TRBV2 and TRBJ2-7; D is ambiguous. This CDR3 is 11 amino acids long. Germline lookup yields CDR1 SNHLY and CDR2 FYNNEI. V was trimmed by 5 bases and J by 4 bases, leaving 6 bases between them. Combining the CDR3 with reference TRBV2 and TRBJ2-7 gives the whole variable domain EPEVTQTPSHQVTQMGQEVILRCVPISNHLYFYWYRQILGQKVEFLVSFYNNEISEKSEIFDDQFSVERPDGSNFTLKIRSTKLEDSAMYFCASSLRYEQYFGPGTRLTVT.

CDR3 loop: CASNQGFYGYTF. The CDR3 region has the DNA TGTGCCAGCAATCAGGGGTTCTATGGCTACACCTTC. The chain recombines TRBV2 with TRBJ1-2; TRBD1 might be the D (6 bases). Germline V gene lookup returns CDR1 SNHLY and CDR2 FYNNEI. V lost 7 bases and J lost 4, with 10 bases in between. The CDR3 consists of 12 residues.

V usage is TRBV28 and J usage is TRBJ1-4, with D tentatively TRBD1 (6 bases). Germline CDR1 MDHEN, CDR2 SYDVKM. This CDR3 spans 16 amino acids. The germline V and J ends were trimmed by 5 bases and 7 bases, with 20 bases remaining between them. The CDR3 nucleotides read TGTGCCAGCAGTACCGAAAGGGGGTACCCTCGTGAAAAACTGTTTTTT. Encoded protein: CASSTERGYPREKLFF.

The CDR3 is CASSGGLAGSDTQYF. DNA for the CDR3: TGTGCCAGCAGTGGGGGCCTAGCGGGTTCAGATACGCAGTATTTT. This chain connects TRBV28 to TRBJ2-3; 8 bases map to TRBD2. The J segment lost 4 bases and the V segment lost 5 bases, leaving 8 bases of the junction unmatched. Germline CDR1 MDHEN, CDR2 SYDVKM. CDR3 length equals 15 residues. Full variable domain (missing parts from reference TRBV28 and TRBJ2-3): DVKVTQSSRYLVKRTGEKVFLECVQDMDHENMFWYRQDPGLGLRLIYFSYDVKMKEKGDIPEGYSVSREKKERFSLILESASTNQTSMYLCASSGGLAGSDTQYFGPGTRLTVL.

This CDR3 reads CASSLSYSLSSYNEQFF. Written as DNA, the CDR3 is TGTGCCAGCAGCCTGTCATACAGCCTCAGCTCCTACAATGAGCAGTTCTTC. The chain couples TRBV7-8 to TRBJ2-1; D is undetermined. Germline CDR1 is SGHVS and CDR2 is FQNEAQ. Trimming took 5 bases from V and 0 from J, leaving 17 bases between them. CDR3 length: 17 amino acids.

This clone has more than one count but fewer than ten. The CDR3 is CASSIATGGFGELFF. The CDR3 DNA reads TGTGCCAGTAGTATAGCTACAGGGGGCTTCGGGGAGCTGTTTTTT. The chain has TRBV19 and TRBJ2-2; 9 nucleotides align to TRBD1. Germline lookup yields CDR1 LNHDA and CDR2 SQIVND (reference sequence). CDR3 size: 15 residues. Trimming cost V 1 base and J 7 bases; bases outside gene matches: 4.

This clone was counted between two and nine times. The genes are TRBV18 and TRBJ1-1; 8 nucleotides match TRBD1. The V gene's germline CDR1 is KGHSH and CDR2 LQKENI. The CDR3 consists of 16 residues. V trimming: 8 bases; J trimming: 1 base; junction bases outside the gene matches: 12. The CDR3 nucleotides read TGTGCCAGCCAACTGGCAGGGGGCCGTGGGAACACTGAAGCTTTCTTT. Translating it yields CASQLAGGRGNTEAFF.

The V call is TRBV30, the J call TRBJ2-5; 7 positions agree with TRBD1. The J segment lost 7 bases and the V segment lost 4 bases, leaving 6 bases of the junction unmatched. Germline V gene data show CDR1 as GTSNPN and CDR2 as SVGIG (reference sequence). The length of the CDR3 is 12 residues. The DNA for the CDR3 is TGTGCCTGGAACCAGGGGGTGGGGACCCAGTACTTC. The encoded protein is CAWNQGVGTQYF.

V gene TRBV7-9 combines with J gene TRBJ1-1; a possible D gene is TRBD1 (5 bases). The CDR3 extends over 15 amino acids. Trimming cost V 4 bases and J 1 base, with 13 bases left between them. CDR1 is SEHNR, CDR2 FQNEAQ, per germline (reference sequence). The CDR3 region is CASSSLQGSNTEAFF. CDR3 nucleotides: TGTGCCAGCAGCTCACTCCAGGGTTCGAACACTGAAGCTTTCTTT.

V and J are TRBV13 and TRBJ2-3; tentative D call: TRBD1 (5 bases). The CDR3 is 11 amino acids. V was cut by 5 bases and J by 6 bases, with 6 bases left in between. The germline V gene encodes CDR1 PRHDT and CDR2 FYEKMQ (reference sequence). As DNA, the CDR3 is TGTGCCAGCAGCCAGGGCGATACGCAGTATTTT. Translated: CASSQGDTQYF.

V usage is TRBV28 and J usage is TRBJ2-3, with D uncertain. Trimming left V 2 bases short and J 4 bases short, with 13 bases between. Per the germline V gene, CDR1 is MDHEN and CDR2 is SYDVKM. This CDR3 has 15 amino acids. The CDR3 loop reads CASSLIYEISDTQYF. CDR3 DNA sequence: TGTGCCAGCAGTTTAATCTATGAGATTTCAGATACGCAGTATTTT.

The V call is TRBV24-1, the J call TRBJ1-6, with a weak D call TRBD1 (5 bases). Germline V lookup: CDR1 KGHDR, CDR2 SFDVKD. This CDR3 region has 16 residues. The V gene lost 2 bases and the J gene lost 7 bases, with 14 bases spanning the gap. CDR3 region: CATSDSGQVPNSPLHF. CDR3 nucleotide sequence: TGTGCCACCAGTGATTCCGGACAAGTCCCGAATTCACCCCTCCACTTT.

V gene TRBV29-1 combines with J gene TRBJ1-6, with D maybe TRBD1 (6 bases). The ends were cut back, 4 bases at V and 7 bases at J, with 11 bases in the middle. Germline V gene data show CDR1 as SQVTM and CDR2 as ANQGSEA. This CDR3 spans 13 amino acids. CDR3 nucleotide sequence: TGCAGCGTTGCAACAGGGCGGAATTCACCCCTCCACTTT. Translation gives CSVATGRNSPLHF.

The rearrangement joins TRBV19 to TRBJ1-2; unclear D gene. Trimming shortened V by 3 bases and J by 2 bases, and 7 bases separated the two germline ends. In germline, CDR1 is LNHDA, CDR2 SQIVND (reference sequence). The CDR3 totals 13 residues. The CDR3 protein is CASSISGNYGYTF. As DNA, the CDR3 is TGTGCCAGTAGTATTTCGGGGAACTATGGCTACACCTTC. Filled out from reference TRBV19 and TRBJ1-2, the complete variable domain reads DGGITQSPKYLFRKEGQNVTLSCEQNLNHDAMYWYRQDPGQGLRLIYYSQIVNDFQKGDIAEGYSVSREKKESFPLTVTSAQKNPTAFYLCASSISGNYGYTFGSGTRLTVV.

V gene TRBV29-1 combines with J gene TRBJ1-1; maybe TRBD1 (5 bases). V dropped 1 base and J dropped 1 base, with 7 bases sitting between them. Germline V gives CDR1 SQVTM, CDR2 ANQGSEA. The CDR3 length is 13 residues. CDR3 protein: CSVEVQGNTEAFF. DNA of the CDR3: TGCAGCGTTGAAGTTCAGGGGAACACTGAAGCTTTCTTT.

CDR3 amino acids: CASSPTGDRNQPQHF. CDR3 coding DNA: TGTGCCAGCAGCCCGACAGGGGATCGCAATCAGCCCCAGCATTTT. The chain combines TRBV7-8 with TRBJ1-5; 8 nucleotides agree with TRBD1. Trimming cost V 5 bases and J 2 bases; bases outside gene matches: 5. Germline V gene sequence: CDR1 SGHVS, CDR2 FQNEAQ. The CDR3 is made up of 15 amino acids. Full variable domain (remainder filled in from reference TRBV7-8 and TRBJ1-5): GAGVSQSPRYKVAKRGQDVALRCDPISGHVSLFWYQQALGQGPEFLTYFQNEAQLDKSGLPSDRFFAERPEGSVSTLKIQRTQQEDSAVYLCASSPTGDRNQPQHFGDGTRLSIL.

This chain joins TRBV3-1 (or the pseudogene TRBV3-2) and TRBJ1-2; maybe TRBD1 (5 bases). Deletions cut 3 bases from V and 4 bases from J, with 15 bases between. This CDR3 comprises 15 residues. The germline V gene has CDR1 LGHDT and CDR2 YNNKEL (reference sequence). In nucleotides, the CDR3 is TGTGCCAGCAGCCATCGTTCTACGACAGTCTATGGCTACACCTTC. Encoded protein: CASSHRSTTVYGYTF.

The genes are TRBV6-6 and TRBJ2-3; 8 nucleotides match TRBD1. V lost 6 bases to trimming and J lost 0 bases; unmatched junction nucleotides: 2. Germline CDR1 and CDR2: MNHNY and SVGAGI (reference sequence). The CDR3 is 14 amino acids. CDR3 sequence (DNA): TGTGCCAGCAGAAACAGGGGGAGCACAGATACGCAGTATTTT. It yields the protein CASRNRGSTDTQYF.

The chain's CDR3 is CASSLADLRKETQYF. CDR3 nucleotides: TGTGCCAGCAGTTTGGCGGATTTGAGGAAAGAGACCCAGTACTTC. This chain links TRBV6-5 with TRBJ2-5; D is unclear. With 4 bases removed from V and 3 bases from J, the gap between germline ends came to 15 bases. The CDR3 covers 15 residues. Germline assignment: CDR1 MNHEY and CDR2 SVGAGI.

This chain joins TRBV6-5 and TRBJ2-1; D may be TRBD2 (6 bases). V gave up 6 bases and J gave up 8 bases, with 17 bases separating them. Per germline, CDR1 MNHEY and CDR2 SVGAGI. The CDR3 consists of 14 residues. The CDR3 loop reads CASRLPERGDEQFF. CDR3 nucleotides: TGTGCCAGCAGATTACCCGAGCGCGGGGATGAGCAGTTCTTC.

The V call is TRBV4-1, the J call TRBJ2-2, with D maybe TRBD1 (5 bases). The V and J ends lost 3 bases and 5 bases respectively, with 10 bases between them. The CDR3 spans 14 residues. Germline CDR1 MGHRA, CDR2 YSYEKL. The DNA for the CDR3 is TGCGCCAGCAGCCACACGCAGGGAACCGGGGAGCTGTTTTTT. Protein: CASSHTQGTGELFF.